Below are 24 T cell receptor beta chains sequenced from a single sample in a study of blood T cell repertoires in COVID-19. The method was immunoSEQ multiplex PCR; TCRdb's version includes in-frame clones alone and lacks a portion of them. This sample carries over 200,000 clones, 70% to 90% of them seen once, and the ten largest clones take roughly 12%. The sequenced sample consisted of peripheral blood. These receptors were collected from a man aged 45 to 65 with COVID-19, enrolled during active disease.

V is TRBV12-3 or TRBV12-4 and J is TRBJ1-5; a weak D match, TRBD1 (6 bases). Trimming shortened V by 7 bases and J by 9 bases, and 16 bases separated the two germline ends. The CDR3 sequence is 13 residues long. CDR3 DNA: TGTGCCAGCACCACCCTGAGGGGGATGCCCCAGCATTTT. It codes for CASTTLRGMPQHF.

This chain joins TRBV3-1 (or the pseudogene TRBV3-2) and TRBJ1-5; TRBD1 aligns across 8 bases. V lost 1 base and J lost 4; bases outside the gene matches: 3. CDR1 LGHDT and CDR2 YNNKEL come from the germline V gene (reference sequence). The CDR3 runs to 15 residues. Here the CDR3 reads CASSQAQGANQPQHF. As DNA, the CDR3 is TGTGCCAGCAGCCAAGCCCAGGGGGCGAATCAGCCCCAGCATTTT.

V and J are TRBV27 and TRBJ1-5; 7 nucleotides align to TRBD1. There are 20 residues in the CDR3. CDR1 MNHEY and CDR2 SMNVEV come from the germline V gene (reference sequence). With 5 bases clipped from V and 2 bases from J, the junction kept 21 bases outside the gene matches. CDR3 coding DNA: TGTGCCAGCAGTAACCAGGGAGTGAGGGGGCTGTCTCTCGGCAATCAGCCCCAGCATTTT. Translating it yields CASSNQGVRGLSLGNQPQHF.

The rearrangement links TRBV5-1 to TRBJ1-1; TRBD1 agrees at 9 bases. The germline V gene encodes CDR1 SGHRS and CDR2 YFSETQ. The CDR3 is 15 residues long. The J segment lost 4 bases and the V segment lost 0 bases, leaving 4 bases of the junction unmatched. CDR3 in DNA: TGCGCCAGCAGCTTGGGGGGACAGGGCGGCACTGAAGCTTTCTTT. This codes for CASSLGGQGGTEAFF. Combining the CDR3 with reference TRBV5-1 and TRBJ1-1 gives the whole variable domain KAGVTQTPRYLIKTRGQQVTLSCSPISGHRSVSWYQQTPGQGLQFLFEYFSETQRNKGNFPGRFSGRQFSNSRSEMNVSTLELGDSALYLCASSLGGQGGTEAFFGQGTRLTVV.

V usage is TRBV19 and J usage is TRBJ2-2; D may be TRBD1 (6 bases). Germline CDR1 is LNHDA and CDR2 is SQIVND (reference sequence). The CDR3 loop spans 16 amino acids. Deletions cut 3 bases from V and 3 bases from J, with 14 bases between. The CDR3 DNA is TGTGCCAGTAGTATTTACAGGGACGCGCACACCGGGGAGCTGTTTTTT. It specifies CASSIYRDAHTGELFF.

This CDR3 is CASSYSTGNLNGYTF. The CDR3, as DNA: TGTGCCAGCAGTTACTCAACAGGCAATCTTAATGGCTACACCTTC. V and J are TRBV6-5 and TRBJ1-2; weak D call: TRBD1 (5 bases). The CDR3 consists of 15 residues. Per germline, CDR1 MNHEY and CDR2 SVGAGI. The germline V and J ends were trimmed by 0 bases and 6 bases, with 14 bases remaining between them.

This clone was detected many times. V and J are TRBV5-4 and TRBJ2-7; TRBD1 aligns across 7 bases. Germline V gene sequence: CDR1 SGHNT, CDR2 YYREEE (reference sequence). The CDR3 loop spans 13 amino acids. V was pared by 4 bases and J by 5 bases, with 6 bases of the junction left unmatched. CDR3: CASSLDRAHEQYF. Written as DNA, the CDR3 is TGTGCCAGCAGCCTTGACAGGGCCCACGAGCAGTACTTC.

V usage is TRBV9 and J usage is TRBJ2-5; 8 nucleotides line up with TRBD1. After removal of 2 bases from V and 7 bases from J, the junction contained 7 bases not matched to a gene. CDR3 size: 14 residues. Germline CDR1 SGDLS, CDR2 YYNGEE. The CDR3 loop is CASSVRTGSGTQYF. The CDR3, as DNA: TGTGCCAGCAGCGTGAGGACAGGGAGCGGGACCCAGTACTTC.

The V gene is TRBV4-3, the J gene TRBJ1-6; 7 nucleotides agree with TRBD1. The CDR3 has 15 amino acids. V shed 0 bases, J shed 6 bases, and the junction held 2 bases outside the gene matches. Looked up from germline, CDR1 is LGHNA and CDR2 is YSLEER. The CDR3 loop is CASSQESGGNSPLHF. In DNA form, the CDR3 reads TGCGCCAGCAGCCAAGAATCAGGGGGTAATTCACCCCTCCACTTT.

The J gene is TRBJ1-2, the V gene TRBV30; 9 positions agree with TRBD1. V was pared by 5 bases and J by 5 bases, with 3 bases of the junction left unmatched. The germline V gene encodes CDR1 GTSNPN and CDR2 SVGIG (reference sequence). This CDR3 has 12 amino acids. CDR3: CAWQTGGYGYTF. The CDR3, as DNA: TGTGCCTGGCAGACAGGGGGGTATGGCTACACCTTC.

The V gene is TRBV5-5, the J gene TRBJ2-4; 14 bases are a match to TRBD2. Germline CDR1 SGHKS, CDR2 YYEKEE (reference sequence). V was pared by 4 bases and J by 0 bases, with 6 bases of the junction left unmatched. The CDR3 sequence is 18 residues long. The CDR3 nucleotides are TGTGCCAGCAGCGGTAGACTAGCGGGAGGGTTAGCCAAAAACATTCAGTACTTC. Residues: CASSGRLAGGLAKNIQYF.

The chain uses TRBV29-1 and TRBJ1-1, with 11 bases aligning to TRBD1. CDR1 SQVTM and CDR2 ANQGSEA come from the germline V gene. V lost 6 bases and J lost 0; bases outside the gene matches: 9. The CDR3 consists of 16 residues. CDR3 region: CSVPRDRGALNTEAFF. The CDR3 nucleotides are TGCAGCGTGCCTCGGGACAGGGGGGCCTTGAACACTGAAGCTTTCTTT.

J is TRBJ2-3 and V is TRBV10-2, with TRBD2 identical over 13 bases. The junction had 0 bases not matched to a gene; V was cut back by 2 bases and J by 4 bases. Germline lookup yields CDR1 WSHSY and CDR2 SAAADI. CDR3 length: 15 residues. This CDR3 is CASSEGLAGADTQYF. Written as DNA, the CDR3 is TGCGCCAGCAGTGAGGGACTAGCGGGAGCAGATACGCAGTATTTT.

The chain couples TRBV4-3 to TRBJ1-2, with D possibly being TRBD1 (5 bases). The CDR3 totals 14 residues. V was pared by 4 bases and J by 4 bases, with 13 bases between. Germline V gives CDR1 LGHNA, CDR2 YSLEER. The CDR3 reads CASSPRWGPYGYTF. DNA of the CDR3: TGCGCCAGCAGCCCAAGATGGGGCCCCTATGGCTACACCTTC.

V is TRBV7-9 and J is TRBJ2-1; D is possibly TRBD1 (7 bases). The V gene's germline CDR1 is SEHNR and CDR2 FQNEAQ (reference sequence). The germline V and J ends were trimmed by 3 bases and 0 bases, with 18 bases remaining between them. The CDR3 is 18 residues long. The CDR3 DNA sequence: TGTGCCAGCAGCTTTAAGGCGGGACAGAAAAGCTCCTACAATGAGCAGTTCTTC. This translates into CASSFKAGQKSSYNEQFF.

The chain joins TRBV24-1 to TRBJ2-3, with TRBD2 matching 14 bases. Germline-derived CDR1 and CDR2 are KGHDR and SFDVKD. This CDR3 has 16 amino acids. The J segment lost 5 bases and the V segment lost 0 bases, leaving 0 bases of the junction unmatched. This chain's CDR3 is CATSDLGTSGGDTQYF. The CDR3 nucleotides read TGTGCCACCAGTGATTTGGGGACTAGCGGGGGAGATACGCAGTATTTT.

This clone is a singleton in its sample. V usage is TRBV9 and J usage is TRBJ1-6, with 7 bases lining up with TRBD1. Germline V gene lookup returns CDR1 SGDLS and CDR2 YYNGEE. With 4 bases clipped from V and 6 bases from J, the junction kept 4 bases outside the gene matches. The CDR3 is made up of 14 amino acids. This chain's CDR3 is CASSRTGGNSPLHF. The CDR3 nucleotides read TGTGCCAGCAGCCGGACAGGAGGTAATTCACCCCTCCACTTT.

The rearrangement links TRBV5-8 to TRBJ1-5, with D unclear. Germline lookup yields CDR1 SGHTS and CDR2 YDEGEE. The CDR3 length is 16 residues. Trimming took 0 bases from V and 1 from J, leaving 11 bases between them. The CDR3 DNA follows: TGTGCCAGCAGCTTGGGGAGTCGCGGAAGCAATCAGCCCCAGCATTTT. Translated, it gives CASSLGSRGSNQPQHF.

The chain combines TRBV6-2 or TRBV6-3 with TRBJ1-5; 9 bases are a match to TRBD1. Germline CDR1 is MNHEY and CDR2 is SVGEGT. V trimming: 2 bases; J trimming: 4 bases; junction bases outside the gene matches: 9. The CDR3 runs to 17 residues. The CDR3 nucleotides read TGTGCCAGCAGTTACGCCGGGACAGGGAAACGTAATCAGCCCCAGCATTTT. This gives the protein CASSYAGTGKRNQPQHF.

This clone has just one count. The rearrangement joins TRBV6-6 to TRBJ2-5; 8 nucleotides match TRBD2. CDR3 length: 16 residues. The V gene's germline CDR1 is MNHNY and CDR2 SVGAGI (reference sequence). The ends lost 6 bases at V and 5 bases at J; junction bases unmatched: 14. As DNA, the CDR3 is TGTGCCAGCAGCAACAGCGGAGCGGGAGTGCGGGAGACCCAGTACTTC. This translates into CASSNSGAGVRETQYF.

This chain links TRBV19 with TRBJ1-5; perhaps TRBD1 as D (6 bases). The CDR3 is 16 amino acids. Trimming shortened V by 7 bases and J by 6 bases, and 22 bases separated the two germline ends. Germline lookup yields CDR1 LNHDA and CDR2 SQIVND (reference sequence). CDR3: CASTRSRGGAGQPQHF. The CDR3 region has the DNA TGTGCCAGTACCCGCTCCCGGGGGGGGGCCGGTCAGCCCCAGCATTTT.

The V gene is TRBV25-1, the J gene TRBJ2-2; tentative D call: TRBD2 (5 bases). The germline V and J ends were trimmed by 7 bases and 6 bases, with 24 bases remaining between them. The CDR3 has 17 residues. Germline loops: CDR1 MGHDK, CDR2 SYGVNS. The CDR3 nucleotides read TGTGCCAGCACCGAAGCAGCCAGGCAAGGAGGCTCCGGGGAGCTGTTTTTT. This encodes CASTEAARQGGSGELFF.

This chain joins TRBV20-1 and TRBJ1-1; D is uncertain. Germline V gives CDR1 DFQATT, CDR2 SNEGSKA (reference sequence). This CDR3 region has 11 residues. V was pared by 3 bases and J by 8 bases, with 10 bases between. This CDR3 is CSASWQKEAFF. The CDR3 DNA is TGCAGTGCTAGTTGGCAGAAAGAAGCTTTCTTT.

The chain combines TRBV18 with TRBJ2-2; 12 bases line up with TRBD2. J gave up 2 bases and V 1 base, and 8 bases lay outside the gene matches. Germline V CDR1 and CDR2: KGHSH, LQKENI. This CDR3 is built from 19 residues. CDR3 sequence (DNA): TGTGCCAGCTCACCACTCTCGCTAGCGGGAGGGACAAACACCGGGGAGCTGTTTTTT. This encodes CASSPLSLAGGTNTGELFF.